The entry that follows covers one T cell receptor beta chain sequence. The antigen remains undetermined. This record belongs to a study of cytomegalovirus exposure and HLA in healthy donors. General observations from the study: Most likely, a cluster of highly shared sequence variants arose as a sequencing artifact.

Per the germline V gene, CDR1 is SGHAT and CDR2 is FQNNGV. This CDR3 region has 14 residues. Trimming cost V 3 bases and J 7 bases, with 13 bases left between them. With 60 Vbeta and 13 Jbeta primers, the PCR was carried out. Some clones are missing from TCRdb's copy, which holds only in-frame ones; the method was immunoSEQ multiplex PCR. Here the sample spans 180,000 or so clones, about two thirds being singletons. Sequences were obtained from PBMCs. V gene TRBV11-2 combines with J gene TRBJ2-1, with D maybe TRBD2 (6 bases). This clonotype was sampled from a human donor in good health. CDR3 bases: TGTGCCAGCAGCTTCGGGGGAGTGGGGAATGAGCAGTTCTTC. It yields the protein CASSFGGVGNEQFF.